This T cell receptor (beta chain) was recorded in a study of T cells in localized non-small cell lung cancer. Regarding the study as a whole: It remains possible that heterogeneity exists, since only one tumor region was sequenced. A denser population of T cells in blood accompanied longer overall survival. There were a median roughly 61 of the top 100 tumor clones appearing in adjacent lung.

With respect to this clone: The antigen is unknown.

The repertoire was sequenced with immunoSEQ multiplex PCR; TCRdb's copy has only in-frame clones and lacks some. The sample lists 60,000 to 75,000 clones; roughly 80% were seen once. Germline CDR1 SQVTM, CDR2 ANQGSEA. This CDR3 comprises 15 residues. Trimming removed 0 bases at V and 4 bases at J, with 13 bases between. Sequenced material: PBMCs, taken before any cancer treatment. The receptor comes from a man aged 40-75 years with stage II lung adenocarcinoma. The chain combines TRBV29-1 with TRBJ2-1; D is unresolved. CDR3 nucleotides: TGCAGCGTTGAAGATCGTACCGGAACGTACAATGAGCAGTTCTTC. Protein sequence: CSVEDRTGTYNEQFF.